This T cell receptor beta chain was identified during a study of vaccination and CD4 T cells after COVID-19. Looking at the study overall: Post-COVID draws followed diagnosis by a median around 100 days (range 35 to 161). Broader study findings: Median SARS-CoV-2-reactive clonotype numbers rose nonsignificantly, roughly 20 to 40. Investigators enrolled relatively few convalescent patients and included no early post-infection timepoints. Nearly all convalescent vaccine-specific clones, 304 of 307, recognized only SARS-CoV-2 spike.

About this clonotype: Its antigen is undetermined.

The CDR3 is made up of 15 amino acids. CDR1 and CDR2 (germline): DFQATT, SNEGSKA (reference sequence). V lost 3 bases to trimming and J lost 4 bases; unmatched junction nucleotides: 8. TCRdb reanalysed the PCR reads using MiXCR and keeps one entry per CDR3 protein. The data show just over 20,000 distinct CDR3 sequences, under 60% seen once. The rearrangement joins TRBV20-1 to TRBJ2-3; 9 bases fit TRBD2. The sequence was obtained from a human donor who had recovered from COVID-19. This specimen consisted of CD4+ T cells from blood, obtained before SARS-CoV-2 vaccination. CDR3 residues: CSARIAGAVADTQYF. Here the CDR3 DNA reads TGCAGTGCTAGGATAGCGGGAGCGGTCGCAGATACGCAGTATTTT.